This record concerns one TCR beta chain sequence. This clonotype came up a few times. The clone's antigen remains unknown. With a much larger clone just one base away, this may be a read error. Using a constant-region primer and ProtoScript II reverse transcriptase, TCRbeta-specific cDNA was reverse-transcribed from approximately 0.5 ug total RNA. TCRbeta libraries were built with three nested multiplex PCR rounds, a slightly modified ARM-PCR procedure. The first two PCR rounds used multiplex TRBV1-TRBV30 forward primers with a Cbeta reverse primer, each for around 10 cycles. Sample barcodes and Illumina adapters were added in a final 25-cycle PCR with Deep VentR polymerase. Before sequencing, amplicons between 200 and 500 bp were purified from gel using a QIAquick gel extraction kit. An Illumina HiSeq 2500 was used to sequence the TCRbeta amplicons, generating 250-bp paired-end reads. Per the source publication's procedure: Trimmomatic v0.33 was used to quality-trim the reads, and FLASH v1.2.11 was used to merge paired reads so that full CDR3 sequences could be recovered. MiGEC v1.2.1b assigned V, D and J germline segments to the rearranged TCRbeta sequences. Clonotype statistics, along with Shannon-Wiener diversity indices, were calculated using VDJtools v1.0.0. Except for diversity analysis, only each sample's 250 most abundant clonotypes were used in subsequent analyses to reduce sampling bias. TCRdb itself trimmed the public reads at Q25 with fastp, ran MiXCR and retained productive beta chains. Each entry is one CDR3 protein sequence, shown with its most common DNA and genes. TCRdb, rather than the study authors, made the V and J calls. The sample table lists approximately 320,000 distinct CDR3 sequences, approximately 58% of them with a count of one. Jointly, the top ten make up approximately 15% of the sample.

V is pared back by 5 bases and J by 0 bases, with 11 bases lying between the germline termini. As encoded in the germline V gene, CDR1 is SGHAT while CDR2 is FQNNGV. Inclusive of the bounding cysteine and phenylalanine, the CDR3 is 15 residues long. Solely the CDR3 DNA is kept, with 45 bases framed from the first base. This sample stems from a study of tumor-infiltrating lymphocytes in primary liver carcinoma (dated by TCRdb to 2015 to 2018). Turning to the overall study: Roughly five patients with histopathologically diagnosed primary liver carcinoma underwent surgical resection in China between 2015 and 2016. Of the five patients, three men and two women aged 30 to 69 years, four had hepatocellular carcinoma and one had combined HCC and intrahepatic cholangiocarcinoma. Tumors of the five patients were stage T1-T3 N0M0 with maximum diameters of roughly 4 to 11 cm. Each sample produced roughly 3.65 to 7.5 million productive TCRbeta reads, and read depth showed no significant difference between tissue types. For each liver tumor, the study sampled five regions along with adjacent normal tissue and blood, and applied TCRbeta repertoire sequencing, expression microarrays and whole-exome sequencing. A total of approximately 35 specimens from 5 patients underwent TCRbeta repertoire sequencing, comprising 25 tumor regions, 5 adjacent noncancerous liver tissues and 5 peripheral blood samples. High reproducibility was observed for the technical replicate repertoires, with mean shared-clone rates approximately 0.9 and correlation coefficients above 0.95. What the work shows at the level of the full study, not this receptor alone: Since the samples were bulk and unsorted, there was no way to compare CD4+ and CD8+ T cell repertoires. Only a few patients were included in the study, and the authors note that the findings should be validated in a larger study. Consistent with antigen-driven expansion, pairs of tumor regions showed higher repertoire overlap (mean around 36%) than either tumor-adjacent pairs (around 17%) or tumor-blood pairs (around 15%). A significantly larger repertoire fraction was made up by the top 250 clones in tumors than in blood (p = 0.039). Because sequencing covered only the TCR beta chain and unpaired alpha chains were not captured, true repertoire diversity is likely underestimated.

Blood RNA was extracted from unsorted whole blood using TRIzol reagent, and germline DNA was obtained with the DNeasy Blood & Tissue kit. Chronic HBV infection was present in the patients, and the patients were treatment-naive at sampling. Before surgery, approximately 3.6 milliliters of peripheral blood were drawn into K2EDTA tubes. The sample taken for sequencing was peripheral blood. The rearranged segments are TRBV11-2 and TRBJ2-1, with the D gene uncertain. This sequence originates from a young woman with primary liver carcinoma and hepatitis B virus infection. The nucleotides are TGTGCCAGCAGCCGGGTAGCTAGCTCCTACAATGAGCAGTTCTTC. This encodes CASSRVASSYNEQFF.